This T cell receptor (beta chain) was observed in a study of blood T cells in healthy people across ages. The CDR3 runs to 13 residues. V was shortened by 3 bases and J by 8 bases, with 14 bases between the two germline ends. From germline, CDR1 is SQVTM and CDR2 ANQGSEA. Then a second PCR, running roughly 6 to 11 cycles, was carried out with a sample-barcoded 5' primer and a J-beta primer mix. One entry per CDR3 protein, called by TCRdb with MiXCR from the 5' RACE reads. The table records 1,300,000 or so distinct CDR3 sequences, 59% of them present only once. Study results and limitations: Unsorted PBMCs blocked a conclusive comparison of naive and antigen-experienced cells.

This clonotype was seen only a few times. As yet, its antigen is unknown. The chain combines TRBV29-1 with TRBJ2-1; a possible D gene is TRBD1 (5 bases). The origin of this receptor is a man between 18 and 35 years old in good health. Material for sequencing was blood. The CDR3 here is CSVDSRAFYEQFF. The CDR3 nucleotides are TGCAGCGTTGACAGCAGGGCTTTTTATGAGCAGTTCTTC.